The next 30 T cell receptor beta chains were all read from a single sample in a study of blood T cell repertoires in COVID-19. Profiling relied on immunoSEQ multiplex PCR, and the TCRdb table lists in-frame clones only, not all of them. The sample has about 62,000 clones; roughly nine tenths are singletons. The material sequenced was peripheral blood. The receptors were sampled from a woman aged 55-70 years with COVID-19, enrolled during active disease.

V is TRBV21-1 and J is TRBJ1-2; TRBD1, the D gene given by the table, was not confirmed from the DNA. TRBV21-1 is a pseudogene. This CDR3 has 14 residues. This CDR3 reads CASSNNRIYYGYTF. CDR3 DNA: TGTGCCAGCAGCAACAACAGGATCTACTATGGCTACACCTTC.

V and J are TRBV27 and TRBJ2-7; D is unclear. The CDR3 runs 13 residues. The ends were cut back, 6 bases at V and 0 bases at J, with 9 bases in the middle. Germline V lookup: CDR1 MNHEY, CDR2 SMNVEV (reference sequence). CDR3 DNA: TGTGCCAGCAGCTTAGGGCTCTCCTACGAGCAGTACTTC. Protein: CASSLGLSYEQYF.

This chain connects TRBV19 to TRBJ1-3; D gene unclear. CDR1 LNHDA and CDR2 SQIVND come from the germline V gene (reference sequence). CDR3 length: 11 residues. The V end lost 7 bases, the J end lost 6 bases, and 7 bases lay between the germline ends. In nucleotides, the CDR3 is TGTGCCAGTACTAATACAAACACCATATATTTT. Residues: CASTNTNTIYF.

The rearrangement joins TRBV2 to TRBJ2-7, with 14 bases aligning to TRBD2. The CDR3 has 16 residues. J gave up 1 base and V 5 bases, and 4 bases lay outside the gene matches. The germline CDR1 and CDR2 sequences are SNHLY and FYNNEI. Written as DNA, the CDR3 is TGTGCCAGCAGTTTGACTAGCGGGAGGGTTTCCTACGAGCAGTACTTC. It specifies CASSLTSGRVSYEQYF.

This chain uses TRBV5-1 with TRBJ2-7; 12 nucleotides match TRBD1. This CDR3 contains 15 residues. Trimming removed 4 bases from V and 2 bases from J; junction bases left unmatched: 4. Germline CDR1 and CDR2: SGHRS and YFSETQ. CDR3 nucleotide sequence: TGCGCCAGCAGCCACCGGGACAGGGGGCCCTACGAGCAGTACTTC. It specifies CASSHRDRGPYEQYF.

The chain has TRBV7-2 and TRBJ2-3; no definite D call. CDR3 size: 14 residues. The V and J ends lost 8 bases and 0 bases respectively, with 12 bases between them. Germline CDR1 SGHTA, CDR2 FQGNSA. The CDR3 coding sequence is TGTGCCAGCGACATCCAATCTAGCACAGATACGCAGTATTTT. It encodes CASDIQSSTDTQYF.

The chain carries TRBV5-4 and TRBJ1-1; 10 positions agree with TRBD1. The CDR3 length is 16 residues. Trimming cost V 0 bases and J 3 bases; bases outside gene matches: 5. Germline V gene lookup returns CDR1 SGHNT and CDR2 YYREEE (reference sequence). The CDR3 sequence is CASSLGAGTGDTEAFF. For the CDR3, the DNA is TGTGCCAGCAGCTTGGGGGCTGGGACAGGGGACACTGAAGCTTTCTTT.

The chain recombines TRBV5-4 with TRBJ2-1, with D perhaps TRBD1 (6 bases). Trimming took off 4 bases at V and 0 bases at J, with 14 bases between the two ends. The germline CDR1 and CDR2 sequences are SGHNT and YYREEE (reference sequence). The CDR3 has 16 residues. The CDR3, as DNA: TGTGCCAGCAGCCGGACAGCTCGGAGCTCCTACAATGAGCAGTTCTTC. This sequence encodes CASSRTARSSYNEQFF. Full variable domain (outside the CDR3, taken from reference TRBV5-4 and TRBJ2-1): ETGVTQSPTHLIKTRGQQVTLRCSSQSGHNTVSWYQQALGQGPQFIFQYYREEENGRGNFPPRFSGLQFPNYSSELNVNALELDDSALYLCASSRTARSSYNEQFFGPGTRLTVL.

The J gene is TRBJ2-7, the V gene TRBV19, with D perhaps matching TRBD2 (6 bases). The germline gives CDR1 LNHDA, CDR2 SQIVND (reference sequence). The V end lost 4 bases, the J end lost 0 bases, and 10 bases lay between the germline ends. CDR3 length: 14 residues. The CDR3 region is CASSTGASSYEQYF. The CDR3, as DNA: TGTGCCAGTAGTACGGGAGCCTCCTCCTACGAGCAGTACTTC.

This chain connects TRBV4-3 to TRBJ1-3; D is ambiguous. The germline V gene encodes CDR1 LGHNA and CDR2 YSLEER. Trimming left V 0 bases short and J 1 base short, with 13 bases between. The CDR3 runs to 17 residues. The CDR3 sequence is CASSQEVTTISGNTIYF. The DNA for the CDR3 is TGCGCCAGCAGCCAAGAGGTCACAACTATATCTGGAAACACCATATATTTT.

The chain is built from TRBV4-3 and TRBJ2-3, with D possibly being TRBD2 (5 bases). This CDR3 comprises 19 residues. V was clipped by 0 bases and J by 4 bases, with 23 bases between them. Per germline, CDR1 LGHNA and CDR2 YSLEER. The DNA of the CDR3 is TGCGCCAGCAGCCAAGACTCCGGGCGGATTGAGGGCGAGGCAGATACGCAGTATTTT. Translated, it gives CASSQDSGRIEGEADTQYF.

This clone was counted a single time. CDR3 sequence (DNA): TGTGCCAGCAGCTTATCGGGACAGGTTGAAGCTTTCTTT. It yields the protein CASSLSGQVEAFF. The chain couples TRBV11-3 to TRBJ1-1; 8 bases are shared with TRBD1. Germline V gene sequence: CDR1 SGHNT, CDR2 YENEEA. Trimming removed 2 bases from V and 7 bases from J; junction bases left unmatched: 3. The CDR3 is 13 residues long.

The chain combines TRBV12-3 or TRBV12-4 with TRBJ1-2, with D possibly matching TRBD1 (6 bases). V was pared by 5 bases and J by 8 bases, with 12 bases between. This CDR3 contains 12 residues. The DNA of the CDR3 is TGTGCCAGCAGTCCAGGGGTGGTCGGCTACACCTTC. This gives the protein CASSPGVVGYTF.

The chain employs TRBV5-8 and TRBJ2-5; TRBD1 matches at 7 bases. V lost 4 bases, J lost 2 bases, and 11 bases stayed unmatched. CDR1 and CDR2 (germline): SGHTS, YDEGEE. This CDR3 has 16 amino acids. The CDR3 DNA reads as TGTGCCAGCAGCCACGGGACAGACACGTTACAAGAGACCCAGTACTTC. Translation gives CASSHGTDTLQETQYF.

V usage is TRBV9 and J usage is TRBJ2-5; 9 bases line up with TRBD2. J gave up 2 bases and V 0 bases, and 2 bases lay outside the gene matches. Germline V lookup: CDR1 SGDLS, CDR2 YYNGEE. The CDR3 sequence is 15 residues long. CDR3 coding DNA: TGTGCCAGCAGCGTAGATCTAGCGGGGCAAGAGACCCAGTACTTC. Translated: CASSVDLAGQETQYF. Full variable domain (rest looked up from reference TRBV9 and TRBJ2-5): DSGVTQTPKHLITATGQRVTLRCSPRSGDLSVYWYQQSLDQGLQFLIQYYNGEERAKGNILERFSAQQFPDLHSELNLSSLELGDSALYFCASSVDLAGQETQYFGPGTRLLVL.

The chain carries TRBV6-5 and TRBJ2-3; TRBD1 aligns across 8 bases. Germline assignment: CDR1 MNHEY and CDR2 SVGAGI. J was trimmed by 6 bases and V by 7 bases; bases with no gene match: 6. The CDR3 has 13 residues. The CDR3 loop reads CASTSDRADTQYF. Written as DNA, the CDR3 is TGTGCCAGCACCTCGGACAGGGCGGATACGCAGTATTTT.

CDR3 DNA sequence: TGTGCCAGCAGTTTTGGACTAGCGGTGGCCTCCTACGAGCAGTACTTC. It is translated as CASSFGLAVASYEQYF. This chain connects TRBV27 to TRBJ2-7; the match to TRBD2 covers 10 bases. Germline CDR1 is MNHEY and CDR2 is SMNVEV (reference sequence). The junction had 5 bases not matched to a gene; V was cut back by 3 bases and J by 0 bases. CDR3 length: 16 residues.

The chain employs TRBV7-2 and TRBJ2-5; 7 nucleotides agree with TRBD2. The length of the CDR3 is 15 residues. V lost 1 base to trimming and J lost 4 bases; unmatched junction nucleotides: 6. Per the germline V gene, CDR1 is SGHTA and CDR2 is FQGNSA. The CDR3 nucleotides read TGTGCCAGCAGCTTAGTTGCGGGAGTACTAGAGACCCAGTACTTC. This encodes CASSLVAGVLETQYF.

V is TRBV9 and J is TRBJ1-1, with D perhaps TRBD1 (5 bases). Germline V gene lookup returns CDR1 SGDLS and CDR2 YYNGEE. V was clipped by 3 bases and J by 5 bases, with 20 bases between them. The length of the CDR3 is 16 residues. The CDR3: CASSAESGRMETEAFF. CDR3 DNA sequence: TGTGCCAGCAGCGCCGAGTCAGGGAGGATGGAGACTGAAGCTTTCTTT.

This rearrangement joins TRBV27 to TRBJ2-7, with a weak D call TRBD1 (6 bases). Germline loops: CDR1 MNHEY, CDR2 SMNVEV (reference sequence). The V and J ends lost 7 bases and 0 bases respectively, with 19 bases between them. The CDR3 covers 16 residues. The CDR3 spells CASTASRDISSYEQYF. CDR3 bases: TGTGCCAGCACCGCCAGCCGGGACATTAGCTCCTACGAGCAGTACTTC.

This chain connects TRBV19 to TRBJ2-3, with TRBD2 matching over 8 bases. The V gene end was trimmed by 4 bases and the J gene end by 0 bases; junction bases not matched to a gene: 6. The CDR3 totals 16 residues. Looked up from germline, CDR1 is LNHDA and CDR2 is SQIVND (reference sequence). CDR3 DNA: TGTGCCAGTAGTACCGGGGGGGGAGGAAGCACAGATACGCAGTATTTT. Encoded protein: CASSTGGGGSTDTQYF.

This clone has only a few counts. The chain links TRBV19 to TRBJ2-5, with 7 bases that match TRBD1. The germline gives CDR1 LNHDA, CDR2 SQIVND (reference sequence). The CDR3 contains 15 residues. The V gene end was trimmed by 3 bases and the J gene end by 4 bases; junction bases not matched to a gene: 8. The CDR3 here is CASSMNRGVGETQYF. In DNA form, the CDR3 reads TGTGCCAGTAGTATGAACAGGGGTGTGGGAGAGACCCAGTACTTC.

This rearrangement joins TRBV7-3 to TRBJ2-1; D perhaps matches TRBD2 (5 bases). The CDR3 has 13 amino acids. Per the germline V gene, CDR1 is SGHTA and CDR2 is FQGTGA. V shed 1 base and J shed 6 bases, with 7 bases lying between them. CDR3: CASSLIRGNEQFF. The CDR3 nucleotides read TGTGCCAGCAGCTTAATACGGGGCAATGAGCAGTTCTTC.

The V call is TRBV2, the J call TRBJ2-7; 8 bases agree with TRBD1. Unmatched junction bases numbered 7, after V lost 6 bases and J lost 0 bases. The CDR3 extends over 15 amino acids. CDR1 and CDR2 from the germline V gene are SNHLY and FYNNEI. Here the CDR3 DNA reads TGTGCCAGCAGGCCCCGGACAGGGACCTCCTACGAGCAGTACTTC. This translates into CASRPRTGTSYEQYF.

This chain connects TRBV29-1 to TRBJ1-2; perhaps TRBD1 as D (6 bases). V was cut by 4 bases and J by 0 bases, with 12 bases left in between. This CDR3 is 14 amino acids long. Germline assignment: CDR1 SQVTM and CDR2 ANQGSEA. CDR3 DNA sequence: TGCAGCGTTGCTGTGACAGGTGCTAACTATGGCTACACCTTC. As protein: CSVAVTGANYGYTF. Full variable domain (remainder filled in from reference TRBV29-1 and TRBJ1-2): SAVISQKPSRDICQRGTSLTIQCQVDSQVTMMFWYRQQPGQSLTLIATANQGSEATYESGFVIDKFPISRPNLTFSTLTVSNMSPEDSSIYLCSVAVTGANYGYTFGSGTRLTVV.

This sequence joins TRBV9 and TRBJ2-7; 9 bases line up with TRBD2. The CDR3 is 18 amino acids. V shed 0 bases and J 4 bases; nucleotides not matched to a gene: 14. Germline CDR1 SGDLS, CDR2 YYNGEE. CDR3 nucleotides: TGTGCCAGCAGCGTAGACCCACAGGTCGGGACTAGCCGTTACGAGCAGTACTTC. This translates into CASSVDPQVGTSRYEQYF.

The chain uses TRBV28 and TRBJ2-3, with a possible D match to TRBD1 (6 bases). The CDR3 contains 16 residues. Deletions cut 5 bases from V and 6 bases from J, with 21 bases between. Per the germline V gene, CDR1 is MDHEN and CDR2 is SYDVKM. CDR3 in amino acids: CASSPQGRARRDTQYF. CDR3 nucleotides: TGTGCCAGCAGTCCCCAGGGGCGGGCCCGGAGGGATACGCAGTATTTT.

This chain joins TRBV4-3 and TRBJ2-3, with 10 positions matching TRBD1. Germline trimming cut 8 bases from V and 4 bases from J; bases unmatched to any gene: 9. The CDR3 has 15 amino acids. Germline CDR1 LGHNA, CDR2 YSLEER. The CDR3: CASPHDRGRPDTQYF. The CDR3 nucleotides are TGCGCCAGCCCCCACGACAGGGGGCGACCAGATACGCAGTATTTT.

In nucleotides, the CDR3 is TGTGCCAGCAGCTCGGAGGGCAGCACAGATACGCAGTATTTT. It specifies CASSSEGSTDTQYF. The rearrangement joins TRBV7-2 to TRBJ2-3, with D perhaps TRBD2 (6 bases). V dropped 4 bases and J dropped 0 bases, with 8 bases sitting between them. Germline values: CDR1 SGHTA, CDR2 FQGNSA. The CDR3 length is 14 residues.

The J gene is TRBJ2-3, the V gene TRBV30, with 9 bases identical to TRBD1. Trimming at V came to 5 bases and at J to 6 bases, leaving 9 bases not matched to a gene. This CDR3 region has 14 residues. Germline V gives CDR1 GTSNPN, CDR2 SVGIG (reference sequence). CDR3 sequence reads: CAWATGGPADTQYF. The DNA for the CDR3 is TGTGCCTGGGCGACAGGGGGTCCCGCCGATACGCAGTATTTT.